A single TCR beta chain is shown here with its context. These data originate in a study of blood T cell repertoires in COVID-19. At the level of the study: Samples of COVID-19 (acute and convalescent) were obtained from the United States, Italy and Spain.

Profiled with immunoSEQ multiplex PCR; TCRdb holds only in-frame clones, not every one. The profile covers approximately 110,000 clones, with 85% to 90% appearing a single time and around 1.1% taken by the ten largest. Germline V lookup: CDR1 LGHDT, CDR2 YNNKEL (reference sequence). V gave up 0 bases and J gave up 8 bases; unmatched junction bases: 6. The CDR3 is made up of 16 amino acids. The chain links TRBV3-1 (or the pseudogene TRBV3-2) to TRBJ2-1; TRBD2 matches 11 bases. The sample was peripheral blood. The receptor comes from a human donor in a cohort sampled during active COVID-19. CDR3 sequence: CASSQDLAGGVDEQFF. CDR3 sequence (DNA): TGTGCCAGCAGCCAAGATCTAGCGGGGGGTGTAGATGAGCAGTTCTTC.